This record covers a single TCR beta chain. Antigen specificity is unknown. Profiling relied on immunoSEQ multiplex PCR, and the TCRdb table lists in-frame clones only, not all of them. Of 50,000 to 55,000 clones in the sample, 85% to 95% were seen once. This entry is derived from a study of siplizumab effects on memory and regulatory T cells. Broader study findings: On average, around 70% of mappable alloreactive CD4+ clones were Treg-derived under siplizumab, against 25% to 30% in controls. Most proliferating CD4+ or CD8+ clones, roughly 80-96%, had no naive or memory assignment. No functional test confirmed suppression by proliferating siplizumab-culture Tregs.

The V gene's germline CDR1 is LNHDA and CDR2 SQIVND (reference sequence). V shed 7 bases and J 4 bases; nucleotides not matched to a gene: 7. The CDR3 length is 14 residues. This TCR came from a human donor in good health. Sequences were obtained from CD8+ T cells sorted from blood. The V and J genes are TRBV19 and TRBJ1-1; 9 bases are shared with TRBD1. CDR3 protein: CASIPGTGFTEAFF. The DNA for the CDR3 is TGTGCCAGTATCCCCGGGACAGGGTTCACTGAAGCTTTCTTT.